The T cell receptor (beta chain) described here comes from a study of blood T cell repertoires in COVID-19. Turning to the study itself: Sources were T cells, B-cell-depleted T cells, or PBMCs; the material itself was cDNA or gDNA.

This clone was seen a handful of times. Followed longitudinally, the Seattle patients had been enrolled during active infection. Germline V gene sequence: CDR1 SQVTM, CDR2 ANQGSEA. There are 13 residues in the CDR3. V was cut by 8 bases and J by 5 bases, with 19 bases left in between. Method: immunoSEQ multiplex PCR; TCRdb's copy keeps in-frame clones and lacks some. The sample gives roughly 200,000 clones, 75% to 85% of which show up once; approximately 11% is in the top ten. This clonotype was sampled from a woman aged 40 to 55 with COVID-19, enrolled during active disease. The sequencing sample was made of peripheral blood. This sequence joins TRBV29-1 and TRBJ2-7; tentative D call: TRBD1 (8 bases). The CDR3 DNA reads TGCAGCCACGGGGGGCAGGGGGCCCACGAGCAGTACTTC. Its translation is CSHGGQGAHEQYF.